This passage covers 22 T cell receptor beta chains from one sample sequenced in a study of T cell repertoires in cytomegalovirus infection. Via MiXCR, TCRdb re-called the reads, giving one row per CDR3 protein. The sample records approximately 320,000 distinct CDR3 sequences, 9% to 9.5% being singletons. The specimen sequenced was PBMCs. The receptors were gathered from a human donor in good health (CMV status not recorded). Some clones in this sample may be carry-over from other donors' samples.

The J gene is TRBJ2-7, the V gene TRBV4-3; D tentatively fits TRBD1 or TRBD2 (5 bases each). The V and J ends lost 4 bases and 2 bases respectively, with 15 bases between them. This CDR3 comprises 15 residues. The germline gives CDR1 LGHNA, CDR2 YSLEER. The CDR3 sequence: CASSRSGTEPYEQYF. CDR3 DNA: TGCGCCAGCAGCCGCTCCGGGACGGAACCCTACGAGCAGTACTTC.

This clonotype turned up a few times. The chain recombines TRBV4-2 with TRBJ2-3, with D possibly TRBD2 on 5 matching bases. Germline V gives CDR1 LGHNA, CDR2 YNFKEQ. V lost 0 bases, J lost 3 bases, and 16 bases lay in between. This CDR3 is 17 amino acids long. The CDR3 nucleotides read TGTGCCAGCAGCCAAGATCTACGTGGGAGTGGAACAGATACGCAGTATTTT. As protein: CASSQDLRGSGTDTQYF.

This clonotype was found a few times. This chain connects TRBV6-2 or TRBV6-3 to TRBJ2-3; 13 bases are shared with TRBD2. The CDR3 covers 16 residues. Germline values: CDR1 MNHEY, CDR2 SVGEGT. V lost 2 bases and J lost 3; bases outside the gene matches: 2. CDR3: CASSYRLAGGTDTQYF. CDR3 DNA sequence: TGTGCCAGCAGTTACCGACTAGCGGGAGGAACAGATACGCAGTATTTT.

This clonotype came up many times. The CDR3 region is CASSLGQTRQFF. The DNA of the CDR3 is TGTGCCAGCAGCTTAGGACAGACGAGGCAGTTCTTC. This sequence joins TRBV7-2 and TRBJ2-1; weak D call: TRBD1 (5 bases). V was cut by 1 base and J by 12 bases, with 10 bases left in between. The CDR3 sequence is 12 residues long. Germline assignment: CDR1 SGHTA and CDR2 FQGNSA.

This clonotype came up many times. The chain recombines TRBV7-2 with TRBJ1-3; no clear D. CDR1 is SGHTA, CDR2 FQGNSA, per germline. CDR3 size: 16 residues. Trimming removed 2 bases from V and 0 bases from J, with 11 bases in between. The CDR3 region is CASSLLLGYSGNTIYF. CDR3 coding DNA: TGTGCCAGCAGCTTATTATTGGGGTACTCTGGAAACACCATATATTTT.

The table lists this clonotype with a few counts. This chain uses TRBV28 with TRBJ1-1, with a weak D call TRBD1 (5 bases). The CDR3 covers 12 residues. Trimming took off 5 bases at V and 5 bases at J, with 9 bases between the two ends. The germline CDR1 and CDR2 sequences are MDHEN and SYDVKM. CDR3 amino acids: CASSAGFTEAFF. DNA for the CDR3: TGTGCCAGCAGTGCAGGGTTTACTGAAGCTTTCTTT.

This clonotype was recorded many times. The V gene is TRBV7-2, the J gene TRBJ2-3; D assignment may be TRBD1 or TRBD2 (6 bases each). V was trimmed by 5 bases and J by 2 bases, leaving 14 bases between them. Germline CDR1 reads SGHTA; CDR2 reads FQGNSA. The CDR3 is 15 amino acids. This CDR3 reads CASSTWGAYTDTQYF. For the CDR3, the DNA is TGTGCCAGCAGCACCTGGGGGGCCTACACAGATACGCAGTATTTT.

This chain uses TRBV6-2 or TRBV6-3 with TRBJ2-3; TRBD2 agrees at 8 bases. CDR3 length: 18 residues. Germline CDR1 is MNHEY and CDR2 is SVGEGT. The ends lost 0 bases at V and 5 bases at J; junction bases unmatched: 13. The CDR3 DNA reads TGTGCCAGCAGTTACTCGAGGGTCGACGGGAGGGCCAAAGATACGCAGTATTTT. It yields the protein CASSYSRVDGRAKDTQYF.

The chain couples TRBV7-9 to TRBJ1-4, with TRBD1 matching over 9 bases. Germline loops: CDR1 SEHNR, CDR2 FQNEAQ (reference sequence). The CDR3 runs 14 residues. V was pared by 1 base and J by 6 bases, with 0 bases of the junction left unmatched. In DNA, the CDR3 is TGTGCCAGCAGCTTAGGGGACAGGGATGAAAAACTGTTTTTT. Its translation is CASSLGDRDEKLFF.

The rearrangement joins TRBV12-3 or TRBV12-4 to TRBJ1-1; possibly TRBD1 for D (6 bases). Trimming took 5 bases from V and 5 from J, leaving 12 bases between them. CDR3 size: 13 residues. The CDR3 sequence: CASSTRGHTEAFF. The CDR3, as DNA: TGTGCCAGCAGTACTCGGGGGCATACTGAAGCTTTCTTT.

The chain carries TRBV5-4 and TRBJ1-1; the match to TRBD1 covers 9 bases. Germline V gene lookup returns CDR1 SGHNT and CDR2 YYREEE (reference sequence). The CDR3 contains 15 residues. V shed 4 bases and J 0 bases; nucleotides not matched to a gene: 4. The CDR3 protein is CASSRGTGMNTEAFF. The CDR3 region has the DNA TGTGCCAGCAGCCGCGGGACAGGGATGAACACTGAAGCTTTCTTT.

This clonotype was seen ten or more times. V gene TRBV7-2 combines with J gene TRBJ2-7; D may be TRBD2 (5 bases). The ends were cut back, 2 bases at V and 3 bases at J, with 14 bases in the middle. The CDR3 loop spans 15 amino acids. Germline loops: CDR1 SGHTA, CDR2 FQGNSA. This CDR3 reads CASSLRQPGIYEQYF. CDR3 DNA: TGTGCCAGCAGCTTAAGGCAACCGGGAATCTACGAGCAGTACTTC. The full variable domain, with the rest looked up from reference TRBV7-2 and TRBJ2-7, is GAGVSQSPSNKVTEKGKDVELRCDPISGHTALYWYRQSLGQGLEFLIYFQGNSAPDKSGLPSDRFSAERTGGSVSTLTIQRTQQEDSAVYLCASSLRQPGIYEQYFGPGTRLTVT.

This chain uses TRBV5-1 with TRBJ1-1; 7 bases map to TRBD1. CDR3 length: 14 residues. The germline CDR1 and CDR2 sequences are SGHRS and YFSETQ. V lost 0 bases, J lost 6 bases, and 5 bases stayed unmatched. In DNA form, the CDR3 reads TGCGCCAGCAGCTTGGGACAGGGCAGACCTGAAGCTTTCTTT. Amino acid sequence: CASSLGQGRPEAFF.

This clonotype was recorded many times. The chain carries TRBV19 and TRBJ1-5; tentative D call: TRBD1 (6 bases). Germline V gene lookup returns CDR1 LNHDA and CDR2 SQIVND (reference sequence). The germline V and J ends were trimmed by 4 bases and 4 bases, with 17 bases remaining between them. There are 16 residues in the CDR3. CDR3 sequence reads: CASSTYLRGTNQPQHF. CDR3 DNA sequence: TGTGCCAGTAGTACGTATCTGAGGGGGACAAATCAGCCCCAGCATTTT.

Turning to this clonotype: This may be a read error: a much more frequent sequence differs by one nucleotide. This sequence joins TRBV3-1 and TRBJ2-1; 7 nucleotides agree with TRBD1. Germline CDR1 LGHDT, CDR2 YNNKEL (reference sequence). This CDR3 spans 14 amino acids. The CDR3 loop is CASTPTGRHNEQCF. The CDR3, as DNA: TGTGCCAGCACCCCGACAGGGCGGCACAATGAGCAGTGCTTC.

The rearrangement links TRBV6-5 to TRBJ2-5; 7 nucleotides agree with TRBD2. V gave up 8 bases and J gave up 5 bases; unmatched junction bases: 11. The CDR3 loop spans 14 amino acids. Per the germline V gene, CDR1 is MNHEY and CDR2 is SVGAGI. This CDR3 is CASGTAGAIETQYF. As DNA, the CDR3 is TGTGCCAGCGGGACGGCGGGAGCAATTGAGACCCAGTACTTC.

This clonotype was picked up a small number of times. V is TRBV2 and J is TRBJ2-3; D perhaps matches TRBD1 (5 bases). CDR3 length equals 15 residues. With 7 bases removed from V and 2 bases from J, the gap between germline ends came to 16 bases. The V gene's germline CDR1 is SNHLY and CDR2 FYNNEI. CDR3 DNA sequence: TGTGCCAGCAACCTCGACAGCCTATCCACAGATACGCAGTATTTT. Amino acid sequence: CASNLDSLSTDTQYF.

The genes are TRBV6-2 or TRBV6-3 and TRBJ2-2; the match to TRBD1 covers 10 bases. The V gene's germline CDR1 is MNHEY and CDR2 SVGEGT. V was pared by 6 bases and J by 4 bases, with 5 bases of the junction left unmatched. The CDR3 consists of 15 residues. The DNA of the CDR3 is TGTGCCAGCAGCCGTCGGACAGGGGGCACCGGGGAGCTGTTTTTT. This translates into CASSRRTGGTGELFF.

This clonotype was counted ten times or more. The genes are TRBV12-3 or TRBV12-4 and TRBJ2-1, with TRBD2 matching 11 bases. The length of the CDR3 is 18 residues. Losses at the gene ends were 5 bases for V and 0 bases for J; bases not matched to a gene: 9. The CDR3 spells CASSPRTSGFRSYNEQFF. CDR3 DNA sequence: TGTGCCAGCAGTCCGCGGACTAGCGGGTTCCGCTCCTACAATGAGCAGTTCTTC.

This clonotype has at least ten counts. The chain has TRBV4-1 and TRBJ1-6; possible D gene TRBD1, 6 bases. With 4 bases removed from V and 9 bases from J, the gap between germline ends came to 16 bases. The CDR3 sequence is 15 residues long. Germline values: CDR1 MGHRA, CDR2 YSYEKL. The CDR3 region is CASSRSGTGTSPLHF. Written as DNA, the CDR3 is TGCGCCAGCAGCCGGTCCGGAACAGGGACTTCACCCCTCCACTTT.

This clonotype came up a few times. This chain connects TRBV6-6 to TRBJ1-4; no reliable D call. The CDR3 spans 15 residues. Germline loops: CDR1 MNHNY, CDR2 SVGAGI (reference sequence). V was cut by 2 bases and J by 0 bases, with 7 bases left in between. The CDR3 reads CASSYGPATNEKLFF. In DNA, the CDR3 is TGTGCCAGCAGTTACGGCCCGGCAACTAATGAAAAACTGTTTTTT.

The rearrangement links TRBV12-3 or TRBV12-4 to TRBJ1-6; 8 bases match TRBD1. The CDR3 sequence is 16 residues long. V was clipped by 6 bases and J by 8 bases; unmatched bases: 12. CDR3 nucleotides: TGTGCCAGCAGGGACTTTGGACAGGGAATCGATTCACCCCTCCACTTT. Amino acid sequence: CASRDFGQGIDSPLHF.